This is a list of T cell receptor beta chains from one sample in a study of Ad26.COV2.S vaccination and SARS-CoV-2 variants. The table came from immunoSEQ multiplex PCR; TCRdb's copy has only in-frame clones and leaves some out. This sample has around 320,000 clones, with around 87% found just once. The sample in question was peripheral blood, obtained in a trial of Ad26.COV2.S vaccine versus placebo. Receptors originate from a person between 18 and 60 years old who received the Ad26.COV2.S COVID-19 vaccine or a placebo. Each CDR3 is given with its conserved first and last residue. Each record gives: CDR3 length, J gene, D gene, clone size, V gene, CDR3 protein, CDR3 DNA. D genes are given only for firm matches. Clone size is not always given. Where it is, it says once, few, many or a class for expanded clones.

CDR3 length: 15; J gene: TRBJ1-5; D gene: NA; clone size: NA; V gene: TRBV5-6; CDR3 protein: CASSLGGWNDQPQHF; CDR3 DNA: TGTGCCAGCAGCTTGGGAGGTTGGAACGATCAGCCCCAGCATTTT
CDR3 length: 15; J gene: TRBJ2-2; D gene: NA; clone size: NA; V gene: TRBV6-2/TRBV6-3; CDR3 protein: CASSYQGASTGELFF; CDR3 DNA: TGTGCCAGCAGTTATCAGGGCGCGAGCACCGGGGAGCTGTTTTTT
CDR3 length: 14; J gene: TRBJ1-4; D gene: NA; clone size: NA; V gene: TRBV2; CDR3 protein: CASSIGGGNEKLFF; CDR3 DNA: TGTGCCAGCAGCATTGGGGGGGGGAATGAAAAACTGTTTTTT
CDR3 length: 13; J gene: TRBJ1-2; D gene: NA; clone size: NA; V gene: TRBV24-1; CDR3 protein: CATSVAAGYGYTF; CDR3 DNA: TGTGCCACCAGTGTCGCGGCGGGGTATGGCTACACCTTC
CDR3 length: 15; J gene: TRBJ2-1; D gene: TRBD1; clone size: NA; V gene: TRBV5-1; CDR3 protein: CASSAGQGVLNEQFF; CDR3 DNA: TGCGCCAGCAGCGCGGGACAGGGGGTTTTGAATGAGCAGTTCTTC
CDR3 length: 16; J gene: TRBJ1-1; D gene: TRBD1; clone size: NA; V gene: TRBV7-2; CDR3 protein: CASSPNMAGQGPEAFF; CDR3 DNA: TGTGCCAGCAGTCCCAACATGGCAGGACAGGGCCCTGAAGCTTTCTTT
CDR3 length: 17; J gene: TRBJ1-1; D gene: NA; clone size: NA; V gene: TRBV9; CDR3 protein: CASSVEGGAPLNTEAFF; CDR3 DNA: TGTGCCAGCAGCGTAGAAGGGGGGGCCCCTTTGAACACTGAAGCTTTCTTT
CDR3 length: 14; J gene: TRBJ2-7; D gene: NA; clone size: NA; V gene: TRBV30; CDR3 protein: CAWGTTRSWAEQYF; CDR3 DNA: TGTGCCTGGGGAACGACCCGATCTTGGGCCGAGCAGTACTTC
CDR3 length: 14; J gene: TRBJ1-5; D gene: NA; clone size: few; V gene: TRBV27; CDR3 protein: CASSLYMGTQPQHF; CDR3 DNA: TGTGCCAGCAGTTTATATATGGGGACTCAGCCCCAGCATTTT
CDR3 length: 15; J gene: TRBJ1-3; D gene: NA; clone size: NA; V gene: TRBV11-2; CDR3 protein: CASSLHRGSGNTIYF; CDR3 DNA: TGTGCCAGCAGCCTTCATCGTGGCTCTGGAAACACCATATATTTT
CDR3 length: 14; J gene: TRBJ2-1; D gene: NA; clone size: NA; V gene: TRBV3-1/TRBV3-2; CDR3 protein: CASSLRRENNEQFF; CDR3 DNA: TGTGCCAGCAGCTTACGCAGGGAGAATAATGAGCAGTTCTTC
CDR3 length: 13; J gene: TRBJ2-3; D gene: TRBD1; clone size: NA; V gene: TRBV12-3/TRBV12-4; CDR3 protein: CASSLRGPDTQYF; CDR3 DNA: TGTGCCAGCAGTTTGAGGGGGCCAGATACGCAGTATTTT
CDR3 length: 15; J gene: TRBJ2-1; D gene: NA; clone size: NA; V gene: TRBV7-9; CDR3 protein: CASSTRQSSYNEQFF; CDR3 DNA: TGTGCCAGCAGCACTCGACAGAGCTCCTACAATGAGCAGTTCTTC
CDR3 length: 14; J gene: TRBJ2-2; D gene: TRBD1; clone size: NA; V gene: TRBV9; CDR3 protein: CASSPTGDTGELFF; CDR3 DNA: TGTGCCAGCAGCCCGACAGGGGACACCGGGGAGCTGTTTTTT
CDR3 length: 16; J gene: TRBJ1-6; D gene: NA; clone size: NA; V gene: TRBV10-3; CDR3 protein: CAISEGSSNYNSPLHF; CDR3 DNA: TGTGCCATCAGTGAAGGCAGCTCGAACTATAATTCACCCCTCCACTTT
CDR3 length: 16; J gene: TRBJ1-1; D gene: TRBD1; clone size: NA; V gene: TRBV6-2/TRBV6-3; CDR3 protein: CASSMGDRGGVFGAFF; CDR3 DNA: TGTGCCAGCAGTATGGGAGACAGGGGCGGAGTGTTCGGAGCTTTCTTT
CDR3 length: 14; J gene: TRBJ1-4; D gene: NA; clone size: NA; V gene: TRBV15; CDR3 protein: CATSSTDKGGKLFF; CDR3 DNA: TGTGCCACCAGTTCGACGGATAAGGGAGGAAAACTGTTTTTT
CDR3 length: 14; J gene: TRBJ2-2; D gene: NA; clone size: NA; V gene: TRBV19; CDR3 protein: CASRMTGNTGELFF; CDR3 DNA: TGTGCCAGTAGGATGACGGGGAACACCGGGGAGCTGTTTTTT
CDR3 length: 14; J gene: TRBJ2-7; D gene: NA; clone size: once; V gene: TRBV5-4; CDR3 protein: CAFQGRRTPYEQYF; CDR3 DNA: TGTGCCTTCCAGGGGCGCCGAACGCCTTACGAGCAGTACTTC
CDR3 length: 16; J gene: TRBJ2-2; D gene: NA; clone size: NA; V gene: TRBV3-1/TRBV3-2; CDR3 protein: CASSQDASRRTGELFF; CDR3 DNA: TGTGCCAGCAGCCAAGACGCTAGCAGACGCACCGGGGAGCTGTTTTTT
CDR3 length: 15; J gene: TRBJ1-2; D gene: NA; clone size: NA; V gene: TRBV5-1; CDR3 protein: CASRDRVSNGYGYTF; CDR3 DNA: TGCGCCAGCAGAGATCGAGTCAGCAATGGGTATGGCTACACCTTC
CDR3 length: 13; J gene: TRBJ1-1; D gene: NA; clone size: NA; V gene: TRBV30; CDR3 protein: CAWSTETNTEAFF; CDR3 DNA: TGTGCCTGGAGTACGGAGACGAACACTGAAGCTTTCTTT
CDR3 length: 14; J gene: TRBJ1-5; D gene: NA; clone size: few; V gene: TRBV11-2; CDR3 protein: CASSLGYSNQPQHF; CDR3 DNA: TGTGCCAGCAGCTTAGGATATAGCAATCAGCCCCAGCATTTT
CDR3 length: 16; J gene: TRBJ1-4; D gene: NA; clone size: NA; V gene: TRBV15; CDR3 protein: CATSRDMAGAREKLFF; CDR3 DNA: TGTGCCACCAGCAGAGATATGGCGGGGGCGCGTGAAAAACTGTTTTTT
CDR3 length: 16; J gene: TRBJ2-2; D gene: NA; clone size: NA; V gene: TRBV13; CDR3 protein: CASSLARTGDTGELFF; CDR3 DNA: TGTGCCAGCAGCTTAGCGCGGACGGGAGACACCGGGGAGCTGTTTTTT
CDR3 length: 14; J gene: TRBJ2-7; D gene: NA; clone size: NA; V gene: TRBV11-3; CDR3 protein: CASSLVPTLYEQYF; CDR3 DNA: TGTGCCAGCAGCTTAGTACCTACCCTCTACGAGCAGTACTTC
CDR3 length: 17; J gene: TRBJ2-7; D gene: TRBD1; clone size: NA; V gene: TRBV4-1; CDR3 protein: CASSQDSTGQGYYEQYF; CDR3 DNA: TGCGCCAGCAGCCAAGATTCGACGGGACAGGGTTACTACGAGCAGTACTTC
CDR3 length: 16; J gene: TRBJ2-7; D gene: TRBD1; clone size: NA; V gene: TRBV6-6; CDR3 protein: CASSLLPGQSTDEQYF; CDR3 DNA: TGTGCCAGCAGTTTACTTCCGGGACAGTCCACCGACGAGCAGTACTTC
CDR3 length: 14; J gene: TRBJ2-7; D gene: NA; clone size: once; V gene: TRBV7-7; CDR3 protein: CASSLEVGSGEQYF; CDR3 DNA: TGTGCTAGCAGCTTAGAGGTGGGGTCCGGCGAGCAGTACTTC
CDR3 length: 14; J gene: TRBJ1-1; D gene: NA; clone size: NA; V gene: TRBV4-1; CDR3 protein: CASSQILLNTEAFF; CDR3 DNA: TGCGCCAGCAGCCAAATCCTTCTGAACACTGAAGCTTTCTTT
CDR3 length: 13; J gene: TRBJ1-5; D gene: NA; clone size: NA; V gene: TRBV4-1; CDR3 protein: CASSRDFNQPQHF; CDR3 DNA: TGCGCCAGCAGCCGAGACTTCAATCAGCCCCAGCATTTT
CDR3 length: 13; J gene: TRBJ1-5; D gene: NA; clone size: NA; V gene: TRBV18; CDR3 protein: CASSVGSDQPQHF; CDR3 DNA: TGTGCCAGCTCAGTAGGGAGCGATCAGCCCCAGCATTTT
CDR3 length: 14; J gene: TRBJ1-6; D gene: NA; clone size: few; V gene: TRBV18; CDR3 protein: CASSSDSYNSPLHF; CDR3 DNA: TGTGCCAGCTCATCGGACAGCTATAATTCACCCCTCCACTTT
CDR3 length: 15; J gene: TRBJ2-3; D gene: TRBD2; clone size: NA; V gene: TRBV9; CDR3 protein: CASSVELASADTQYF; CDR3 DNA: TGTGCCAGCAGCGTAGAACTAGCGAGCGCAGATACGCAGTATTTT
CDR3 length: 12; J gene: TRBJ2-7; D gene: TRBD1; clone size: once; V gene: TRBV29-1; CDR3 protein: CSVGDRGYEQYF; CDR3 DNA: TGCAGCGTTGGGGACAGGGGGTACGAGCAGTACTTC
CDR3 length: 15; J gene: TRBJ1-5; D gene: NA; clone size: NA; V gene: TRBV13; CDR3 protein: CASSLGTARSQPQHF; CDR3 DNA: TGTGCCAGCAGCTTAGGGACAGCTCGGAGCCAGCCCCAGCATTTT
CDR3 length: 15; J gene: TRBJ1-1; D gene: TRBD1; clone size: NA; V gene: TRBV14; CDR3 protein: CASSYVAGGVTEAFF; CDR3 DNA: TGTGCCAGCAGCTATGTAGCAGGGGGCGTCACTGAAGCTTTCTTT